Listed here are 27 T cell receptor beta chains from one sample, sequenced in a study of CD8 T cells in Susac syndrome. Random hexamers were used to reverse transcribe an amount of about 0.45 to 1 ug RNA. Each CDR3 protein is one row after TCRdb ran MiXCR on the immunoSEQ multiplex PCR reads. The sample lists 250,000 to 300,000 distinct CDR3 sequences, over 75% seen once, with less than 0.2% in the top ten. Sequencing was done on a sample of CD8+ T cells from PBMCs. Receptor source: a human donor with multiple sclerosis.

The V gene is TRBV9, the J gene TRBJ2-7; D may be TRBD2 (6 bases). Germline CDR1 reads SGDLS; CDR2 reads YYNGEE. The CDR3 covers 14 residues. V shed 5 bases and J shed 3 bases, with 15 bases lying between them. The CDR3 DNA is TGTGCCAGCAGTCGTAGGTCGGGGGACTACGAGCAGTACTTC. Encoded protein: CASSRRSGDYEQYF.

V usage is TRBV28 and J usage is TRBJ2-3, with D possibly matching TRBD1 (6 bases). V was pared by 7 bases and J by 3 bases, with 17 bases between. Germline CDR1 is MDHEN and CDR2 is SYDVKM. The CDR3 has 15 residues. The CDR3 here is CASTPTTGFTDTQYF. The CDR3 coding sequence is TGTGCCAGCACCCCCACTACAGGGTTTACAGATACGCAGTATTTT.

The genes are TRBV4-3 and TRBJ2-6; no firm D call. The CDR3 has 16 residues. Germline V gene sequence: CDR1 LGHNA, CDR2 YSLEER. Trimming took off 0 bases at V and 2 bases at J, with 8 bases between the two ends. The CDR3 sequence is CASSQDGHTGANVLTF. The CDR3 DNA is TGCGCCAGCAGCCAAGATGGGCACACTGGGGCCAACGTCCTGACTTTC.

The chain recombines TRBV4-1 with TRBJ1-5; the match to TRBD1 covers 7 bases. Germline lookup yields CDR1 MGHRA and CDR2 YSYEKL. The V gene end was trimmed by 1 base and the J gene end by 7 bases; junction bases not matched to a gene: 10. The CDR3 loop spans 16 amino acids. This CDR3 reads CASSQAPDREGQPQHF. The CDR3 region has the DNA TGCGCCAGCAGCCAAGCCCCCGACAGGGAAGGACAGCCCCAGCATTTT.

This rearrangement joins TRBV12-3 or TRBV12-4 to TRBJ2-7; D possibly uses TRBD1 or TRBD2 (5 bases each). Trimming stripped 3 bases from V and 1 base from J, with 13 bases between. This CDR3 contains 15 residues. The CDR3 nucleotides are TGTGCCAGCAGTTTCCTCGGGACCCCATCCTACGAGCAGTACTTC. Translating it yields CASSFLGTPSYEQYF.

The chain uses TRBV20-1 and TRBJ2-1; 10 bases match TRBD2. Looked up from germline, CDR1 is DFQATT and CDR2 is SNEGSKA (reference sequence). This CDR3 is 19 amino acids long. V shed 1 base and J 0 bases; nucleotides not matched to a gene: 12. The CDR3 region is CSARVPGLAITSSYNEQFF. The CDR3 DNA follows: TGCAGTGCTAGAGTTCCGGGACTAGCGATTACTAGCTCCTACAATGAGCAGTTCTTC.

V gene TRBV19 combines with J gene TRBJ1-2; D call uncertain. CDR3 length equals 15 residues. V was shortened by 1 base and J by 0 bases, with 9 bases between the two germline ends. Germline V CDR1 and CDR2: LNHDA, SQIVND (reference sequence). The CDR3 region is CASSIVGLSNYGYTF. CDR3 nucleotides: TGTGCCAGTAGTATAGTAGGATTGTCTAACTATGGCTACACCTTC.

The CDR3 DNA is TGTGCCAGCACCTTATACACAGCCAGTCTGGTTAAAGGCGTCCTGACTTTC. Amino acid sequence: CASTLYTASLVKGVLTF. The J gene is TRBJ2-6, the V gene TRBV6-1, with D uncertain. V was cut by 7 bases and J by 12 bases, with 28 bases left in between. Germline CDR1 is MNHNS and CDR2 is SASEGT. The CDR3 loop spans 17 amino acids.

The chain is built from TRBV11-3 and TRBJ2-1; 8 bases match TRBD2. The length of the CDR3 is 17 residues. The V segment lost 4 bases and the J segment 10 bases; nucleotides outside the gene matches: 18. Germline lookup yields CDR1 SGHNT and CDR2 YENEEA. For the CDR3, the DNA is TGTGCCAGCAGCTCCTACACGTGGGGACTAGGGGAGGGGGAGCAGTTCTTC. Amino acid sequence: CASSSYTWGLGEGEQFF. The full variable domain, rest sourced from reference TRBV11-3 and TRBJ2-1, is EAGVVQSPRYKIIEKKQPVAFWCNPISGHNTLYWYLQNLGQGPELLIRYENEEAVDDSQLPKDRFSAERLKGVDSTLKIQPAELGDSAVYLCASSSYTWGLGEGEQFFGPGTRLTVL.

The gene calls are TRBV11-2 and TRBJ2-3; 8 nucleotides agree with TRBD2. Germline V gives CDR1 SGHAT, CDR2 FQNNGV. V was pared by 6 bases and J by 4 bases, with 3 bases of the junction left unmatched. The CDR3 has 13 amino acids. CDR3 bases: TGTGCCAGCAGGGGACTAGGACCAGATACGCAGTATTTT. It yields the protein CASRGLGPDTQYF. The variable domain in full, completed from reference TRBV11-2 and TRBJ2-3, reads EAGVAQSPRYKIIEKRQSVAFWCNPISGHATLYWYQQILGQGPKLLIQFQNNGVVDDSQLPKDRFSAERLKGVDSTLKIQPAKLEDSAVYLCASRGLGPDTQYFGPGTRLTVL.

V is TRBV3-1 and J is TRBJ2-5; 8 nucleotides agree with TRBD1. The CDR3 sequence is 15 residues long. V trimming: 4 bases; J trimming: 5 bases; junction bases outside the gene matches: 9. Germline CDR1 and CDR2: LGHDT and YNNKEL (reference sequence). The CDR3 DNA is TGTGCCAGCAGCCCCATTTGGACAGGGATGGAGACCCAGTACTTC. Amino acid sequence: CASSPIWTGMETQYF.

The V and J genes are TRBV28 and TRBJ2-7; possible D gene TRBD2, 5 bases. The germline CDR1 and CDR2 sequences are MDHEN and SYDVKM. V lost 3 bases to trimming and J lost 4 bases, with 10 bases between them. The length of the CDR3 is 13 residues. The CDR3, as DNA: TGTGCCAGCAGTTTTTTGGGAGCTTACGAGCAGTACTTC. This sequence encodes CASSFLGAYEQYF. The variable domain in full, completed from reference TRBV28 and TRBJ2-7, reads DVKVTQSSRYLVKRTGEKVFLECVQDMDHENMFWYRQDPGLGLRLIYFSYDVKMKEKGDIPEGYSVSREKKERFSLILESASTNQTSMYLCASSFLGAYEQYFGPGTRLTVT.

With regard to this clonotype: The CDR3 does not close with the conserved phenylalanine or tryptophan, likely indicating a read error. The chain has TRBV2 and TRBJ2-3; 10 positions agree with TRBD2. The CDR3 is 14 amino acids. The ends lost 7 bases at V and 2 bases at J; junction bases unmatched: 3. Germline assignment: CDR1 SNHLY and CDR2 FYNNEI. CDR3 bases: TGTGCCAGCACCCTAGCGGGAGTCACAGATACGCAGTATTCT. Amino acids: CASTLAGVTDTQYS.

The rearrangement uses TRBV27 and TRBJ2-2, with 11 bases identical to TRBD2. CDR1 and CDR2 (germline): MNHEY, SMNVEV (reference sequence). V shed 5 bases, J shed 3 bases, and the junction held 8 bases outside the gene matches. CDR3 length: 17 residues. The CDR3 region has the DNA TGTGCCAGCAGTCCGCTGACTAGCGGGGTAGACACCGGGGAGCTGTTTTTT. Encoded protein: CASSPLTSGVDTGELFF.

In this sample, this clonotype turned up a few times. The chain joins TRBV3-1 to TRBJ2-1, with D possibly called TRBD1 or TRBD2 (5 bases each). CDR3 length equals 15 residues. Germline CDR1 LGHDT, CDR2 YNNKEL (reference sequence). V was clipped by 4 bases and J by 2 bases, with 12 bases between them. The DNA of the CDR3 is TGTGCCAGCAGCCCCGGGACCCCGACCTACAATGAGCAGTTCTTC. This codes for CASSPGTPTYNEQFF.

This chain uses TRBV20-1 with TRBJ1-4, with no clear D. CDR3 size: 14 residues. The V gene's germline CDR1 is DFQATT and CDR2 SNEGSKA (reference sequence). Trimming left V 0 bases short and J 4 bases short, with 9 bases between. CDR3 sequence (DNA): TGCAGTGCTAGAGATCTACAAATTAATGAAAAACTGTTTTTT. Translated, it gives CSARDLQINEKLFF.

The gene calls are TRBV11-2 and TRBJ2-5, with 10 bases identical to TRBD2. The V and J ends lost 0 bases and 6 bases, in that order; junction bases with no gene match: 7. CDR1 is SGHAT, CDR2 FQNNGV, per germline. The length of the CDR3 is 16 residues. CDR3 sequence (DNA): TGTGCCAGCAGCTTAGATCTAGCGGGAGCGGCTCAGACCCAGTACTTC. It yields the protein CASSLDLAGAAQTQYF.

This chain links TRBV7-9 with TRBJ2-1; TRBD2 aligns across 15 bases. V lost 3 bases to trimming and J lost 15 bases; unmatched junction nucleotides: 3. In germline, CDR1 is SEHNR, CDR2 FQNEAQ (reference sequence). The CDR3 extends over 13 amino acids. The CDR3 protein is CASSLGLAGGMFF. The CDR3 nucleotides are TGTGCCAGCAGCTTGGGACTAGCGGGGGGAATGTTCTTC.

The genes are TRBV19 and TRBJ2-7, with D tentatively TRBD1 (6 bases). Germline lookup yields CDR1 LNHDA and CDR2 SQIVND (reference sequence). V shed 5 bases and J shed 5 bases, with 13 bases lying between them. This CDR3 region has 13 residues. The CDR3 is CASSPGQQHEQYF. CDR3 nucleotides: TGTGCCAGTAGTCCCGGACAGCAACACGAGCAGTACTTC.

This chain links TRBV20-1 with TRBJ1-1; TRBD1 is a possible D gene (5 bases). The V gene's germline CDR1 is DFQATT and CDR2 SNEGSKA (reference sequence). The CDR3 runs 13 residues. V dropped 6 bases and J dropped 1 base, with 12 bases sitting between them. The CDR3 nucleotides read TGCAGTGCCGGGGACGGTTCGAACACTGAAGCTTTCTTT. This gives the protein CSAGDGSNTEAFF.

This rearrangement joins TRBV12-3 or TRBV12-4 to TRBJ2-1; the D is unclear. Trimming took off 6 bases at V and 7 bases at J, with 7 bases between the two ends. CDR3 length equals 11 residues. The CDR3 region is CASRLLNEQFF. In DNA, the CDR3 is TGTGCCAGCAGGCTATTAAATGAGCAGTTCTTC.

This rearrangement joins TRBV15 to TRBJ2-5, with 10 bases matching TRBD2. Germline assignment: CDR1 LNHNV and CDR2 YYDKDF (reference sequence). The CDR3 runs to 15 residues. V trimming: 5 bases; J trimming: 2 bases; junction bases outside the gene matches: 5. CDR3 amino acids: CATSPSSGGQETQYF. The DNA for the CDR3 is TGTGCCACCAGCCCCAGTAGCGGGGGGCAAGAGACCCAGTACTTC.

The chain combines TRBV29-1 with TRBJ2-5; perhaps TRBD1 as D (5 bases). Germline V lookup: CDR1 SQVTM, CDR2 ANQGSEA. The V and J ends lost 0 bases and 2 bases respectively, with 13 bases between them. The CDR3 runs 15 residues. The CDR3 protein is CSVEDGRVLQETQYF. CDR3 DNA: TGCAGCGTTGAAGATGGCAGGGTCTTACAAGAGACCCAGTACTTC.

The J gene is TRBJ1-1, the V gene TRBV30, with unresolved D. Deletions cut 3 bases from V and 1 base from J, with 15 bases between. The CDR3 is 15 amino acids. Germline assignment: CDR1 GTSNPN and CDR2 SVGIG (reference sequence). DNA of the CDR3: TGTGCCTGGAGCGACTATTACTTATCGAACACTGAAGCTTTCTTT. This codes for CAWSDYYLSNTEAFF.

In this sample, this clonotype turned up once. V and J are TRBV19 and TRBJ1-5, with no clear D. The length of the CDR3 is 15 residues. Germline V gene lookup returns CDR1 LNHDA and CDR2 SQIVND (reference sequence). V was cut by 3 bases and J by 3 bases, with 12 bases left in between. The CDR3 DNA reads TGTGCCAGTAGTATCGCCGGACGGAACAATCAGCCCCAGCATTTT. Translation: CASSIAGRNNQPQHF.

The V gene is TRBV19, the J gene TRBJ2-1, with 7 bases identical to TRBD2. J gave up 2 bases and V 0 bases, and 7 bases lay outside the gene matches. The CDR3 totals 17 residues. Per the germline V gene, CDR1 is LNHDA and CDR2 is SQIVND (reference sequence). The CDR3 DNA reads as TGTGCCAGTAGTATAGATCTGCCTAGCGGCACCTACAATGAGCAGTTCTTC. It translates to CASSIDLPSGTYNEQFF.

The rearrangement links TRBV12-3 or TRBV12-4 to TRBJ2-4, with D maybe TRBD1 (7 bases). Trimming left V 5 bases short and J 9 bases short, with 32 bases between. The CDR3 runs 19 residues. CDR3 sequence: CASSRIASLGRQGGGIQYF. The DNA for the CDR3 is TGTGCCAGCAGTCGGATTGCCTCCCTGGGCAGACAGGGAGGTGGCATTCAGTACTTC.